The text below deals with one T cell receptor (beta chain). Its cognate antigen is unknown. MiXCR, run by TCRdb on the 5' RACE reads, gives a single entry per CDR3 protein. Of about 430,000 distinct CDR3 sequences in the sample, around 24% were seen once. This sample was taken from a study of T-cell memory formation after mild COVID-19. Study-wide results and limits: Researchers found some responding clones in pre-infection memory, a sign that cross-reactive memory joined. Among CD4+ contracting clones, most were CM and EM, and CD8+ ones EMRA. Confirmation of SARS-CoV-2 specificity was lacking for second-wave clones peaking day 37. Clones contracting over day 15 to 85 were CD4/CD8 balanced, with later expanders leaning CD4+.

Material for sequencing was PBMCs or a T cell subset sorted from them (not recorded which). The clonotype comes from an adult woman who had mild COVID-19 (a few samples of this study predate the infection). Cell type and time point are not known.

In nucleotides, the CDR3 is TGTGCCAGCAGCTTCGTTGGGGGGACTCAAGAGACCCAGTACTTC. It encodes CASSFVGGTQETQYF. The rearrangement uses TRBV7-9 and TRBJ2-5; D perhaps matches TRBD2 (6 bases). The length of the CDR3 is 15 residues. Trimming pared 3 bases from V and 2 bases from J, leaving 13 bases between. Germline V gene lookup returns CDR1 SEHNR and CDR2 FQNEAQ (reference sequence).